This T cell receptor beta chain was recorded in a study of T cell responses to AZD1222 COVID-19 vaccine. Trimming removed 2 bases at V and 6 bases at J, with 23 bases between. Germline values: CDR1 MDHEN, CDR2 SYDVKM. CDR3 length: 18 residues. Profiled with immunoSEQ multiplex PCR; TCRdb holds only in-frame clones, not every one. The sample holds some 89,000 clones; 85% to 90% are singletons and the top ten take more than 4.5%. Turning to this clone: The antigen is undetermined.

Study results and caveats: The donor group comprised mostly white British people and more females; the analysis possibly underestimated clonal diversity. Once two AZD1222 doses were given, Spike-specific TCR breadth and depth went up.

The TCR comes from an adult in good health. The chain employs TRBV28 and TRBJ1-5; maybe TRBD1 (5 bases). Here the sequenced sample was peripheral blood, taken on day 0 of MenACWY control vaccination. The CDR3 loop is CASSLKGWGKQRSQPQHF. The CDR3 coding sequence is TGTGCCAGCAGTTTAAAGGGATGGGGGAAGCAGCGAAGTCAGCCCCAGCATTTT. Variable domain in full (rest from reference TRBV28 and TRBJ1-5): DVKVTQSSRYLVKRTGEKVFLECVQDMDHENMFWYRQDPGLGLRLIYFSYDVKMKEKGDIPEGYSVSREKKERFSLILESASTNQTSMYLCASSLKGWGKQRSQPQHFGDGTRLSIL.